The T cell receptor beta chain under discussion was sequenced for a study of blood T cells in healthy people across ages. Whole-study findings and limits: Per million T cells, TCR beta diversity dropped roughly linearly as age increased.

The CDR3 extends over 15 amino acids. V lost 2 bases, J lost 4 bases, and 15 bases lay in between. The germline V gene has CDR1 SGHRS and CDR2 YFSETQ. Together with a sample-barcoded 5' primer, a J-beta primer mix was included in a second PCR lasting about 6 to 12 cycles. TCRdb used MiXCR to reprocess the 5' RACE reads, holding one entry per CDR3 protein. The data contain roughly 720,000 distinct CDR3 sequences, 50% to 65% of them singletons. As regards this clonotype: The antigen is not known.

This clonotype originated in a man older than 75 in good health. Specimen: blood. V is TRBV5-1 and J is TRBJ1-1, with D tentatively TRBD1 (5 bases). The CDR3 nucleotides are TGCGCCAGCAGCTTTTTGACGGGGGGAGGCACTGAAGCTTTCTTT. The encoded protein is CASSFLTGGGTEAFF.